This T cell receptor beta chain is drawn from a study of Graves' ophthalmopathy and Graves' hyperthyroidism. RNA transcripts were the source from which TCR beta CDR3 regions were amplified. HTBI primers primed a first-round RT-PCR, and a second-round multiplex PCR followed. Each CDR3 protein gets one entry after TCRdb re-called the multiplex PCR reads with MiXCR. This table has hundreds of thousands of distinct CDR3 sequences, 22% appearing once. The germline CDR1 and CDR2 sequences are MDHEN and SYDVKM. The CDR3 is 8 residues long, counting both termini. Note on this clonotype: Here the CDR3 omits its conserved ending phenylalanine or tryptophan, so a read error is the likely source. It is unclear where the CDR3 begins or ends on the DNA, so no DNA is shown, and the CDR3 is as TCRdb lists it.

Sequenced: peripheral blood. This TCR derives from a young woman with stable Graves' hyperthyroidism. Some clones in this sample may be carry-over from other donors' samples. The chain employs TRBV28 and TRBJ2-7. The CDR3 is CASSFYWA.